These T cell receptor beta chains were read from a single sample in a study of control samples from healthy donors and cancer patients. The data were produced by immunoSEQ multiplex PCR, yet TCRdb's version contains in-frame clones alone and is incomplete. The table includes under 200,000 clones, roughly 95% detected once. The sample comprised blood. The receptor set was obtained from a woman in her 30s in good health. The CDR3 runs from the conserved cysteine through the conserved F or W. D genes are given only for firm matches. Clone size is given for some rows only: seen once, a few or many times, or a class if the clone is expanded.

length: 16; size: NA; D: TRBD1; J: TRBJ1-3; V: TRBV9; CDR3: CASSVEQGRFGNTIYF; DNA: TGTGCCAGCAGCGTAGAACAGGGGCGTTTCGGAAACACCATATATTTT
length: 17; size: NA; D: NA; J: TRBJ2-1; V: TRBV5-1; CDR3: CASSLGVGASSYNEQFF; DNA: TGCGCCAGCAGCTTGGGAGTGGGCGCGAGCTCCTACAATGAGCAGTTCTTC
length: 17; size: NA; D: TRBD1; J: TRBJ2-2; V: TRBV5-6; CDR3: CASSDWGTGAVTGELFF; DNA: TGTGCCAGCAGCGACTGGGGGACAGGGGCTGTCACCGGGGAGCTGTTTTTT
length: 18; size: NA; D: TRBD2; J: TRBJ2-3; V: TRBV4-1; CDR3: CASSQVYRASGGSDTQYF; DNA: TGCGCCAGCAGCCAAGTTTATAGGGCTAGCGGGGGTTCAGATACGCAGTATTTT
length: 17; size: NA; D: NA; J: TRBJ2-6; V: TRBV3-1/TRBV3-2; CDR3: CASGPGQRTSGANVLTF; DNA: TGTGCCAGCGGACCGGGACAACGAACCTCTGGGGCCAACGTCCTGACTTTC
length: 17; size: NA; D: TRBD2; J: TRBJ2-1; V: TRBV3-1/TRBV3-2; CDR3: CASSQDRGLATYNEQFF; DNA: TGTGCCAGCAGCCAAGATAGGGGACTAGCGACCTACAATGAGCAGTTCTTC
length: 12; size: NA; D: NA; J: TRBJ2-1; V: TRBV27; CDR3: CASSLERGEQFF; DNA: TGTGCCAGCAGTTTAGAAAGGGGTGAGCAGTTCTTC
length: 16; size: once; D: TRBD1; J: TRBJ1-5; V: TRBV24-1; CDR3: CATSDSQTGEHQPQHF; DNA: TGTGCCACCAGTGATTCGCAGACAGGGGAACATCAGCCCCAGCATTTT
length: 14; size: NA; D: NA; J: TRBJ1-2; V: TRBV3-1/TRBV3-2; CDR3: CASSQDTSSYGYTF; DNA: TGTGCCAGCAGCCAAGATACATCCAGCTATGGCTACACCTTC
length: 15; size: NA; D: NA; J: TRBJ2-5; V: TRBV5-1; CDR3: CASSPAWGIQETQYF; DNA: TGCGCCAGCAGCCCGGCGTGGGGCATACAAGAGACCCAGTACTTC
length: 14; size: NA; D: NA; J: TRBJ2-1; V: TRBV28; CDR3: CASNRQASYNEQFF; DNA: TGTGCCAGCAACAGACAGGCTTCCTACAATGAGCAGTTCTTC
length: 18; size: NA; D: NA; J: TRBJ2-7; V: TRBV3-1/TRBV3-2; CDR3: CASSQGLTVDGISYEQYF; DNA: TGTGCCAGCAGCCAAGGTCTTACCGTGGACGGAATCTCCTACGAGCAGTACTTC
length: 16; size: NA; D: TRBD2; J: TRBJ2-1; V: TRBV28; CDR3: CASSLWTSGRDNEQFF; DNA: TGTGCCAGCAGTTTATGGACTAGCGGGAGGGACAATGAGCAGTTCTTC
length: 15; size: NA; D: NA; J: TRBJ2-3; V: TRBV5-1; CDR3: CASSLGGSSTDTQYF; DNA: TGCGCCAGCAGCTTGGGTGGCAGTAGCACAGATACGCAGTATTTT
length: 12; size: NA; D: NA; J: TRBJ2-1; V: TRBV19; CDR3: CASSFDRYEQFF; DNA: TGTGCCAGTAGTTTCGATCGGTATGAGCAGTTCTTC
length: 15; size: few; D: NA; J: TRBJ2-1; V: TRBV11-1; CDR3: CASSTWHRDGNEQFF; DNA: TGTGCCAGCAGCACCTGGCATAGGGATGGCAATGAGCAGTTCTTC
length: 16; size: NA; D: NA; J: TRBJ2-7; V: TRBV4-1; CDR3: CASSQALSEGMNEQYF; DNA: TGCGCCAGCAGCCAAGCTCTAAGTGAGGGTATGAACGAGCAGTACTTC
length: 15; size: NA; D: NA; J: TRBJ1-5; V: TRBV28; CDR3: CASSPSTVIYQPQHF; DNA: TGTGCCAGCAGTCCATCTACCGTGATCTATCAGCCCCAGCATTTT
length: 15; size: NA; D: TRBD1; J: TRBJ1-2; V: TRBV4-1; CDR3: CASSQPRQGNYGYTF; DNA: TGCGCCAGCAGCCAACCAAGACAGGGTAACTATGGCTACACCTTC
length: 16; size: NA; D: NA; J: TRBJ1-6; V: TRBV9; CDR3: CASSVGPAVDNSPLHF; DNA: TGTGCCAGCAGCGTAGGTCCGGCCGTAGACAATTCACCCCTCCACTTT
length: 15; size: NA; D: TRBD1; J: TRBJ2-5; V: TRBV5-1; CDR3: CASSLASGGGETQYF; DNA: TGCGCCAGCAGCTTGGCATCAGGGGGCGGTGAGACCCAGTACTTC
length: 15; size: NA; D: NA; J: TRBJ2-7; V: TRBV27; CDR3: CASSSGVGSSYEQYF; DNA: TGTGCCAGCAGTTCCGGAGTTGGGAGCTCCTACGAGCAGTACTTC
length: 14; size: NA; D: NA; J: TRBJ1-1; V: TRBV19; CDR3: CASRPRGGGTEAFF; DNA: TGTGCCAGTAGACCCCGGGGAGGGGGGACTGAAGCTTTCTTT
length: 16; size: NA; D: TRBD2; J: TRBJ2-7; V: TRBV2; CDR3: CASSGLAGQSGYEQYF; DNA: TGTGCCAGCAGTGGACTAGCGGGGCAAAGCGGCTACGAGCAGTACTTC
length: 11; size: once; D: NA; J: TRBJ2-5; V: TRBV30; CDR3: CAWSVLETQYF; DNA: TGTGCCTGGAGTGTCTTAGAGACCCAGTACTTC
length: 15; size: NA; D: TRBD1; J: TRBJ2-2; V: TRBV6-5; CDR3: CASSWSGGNTGELFF; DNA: TGTGCCAGCAGTTGGTCAGGGGGCAACACCGGGGAGCTGTTTTTT
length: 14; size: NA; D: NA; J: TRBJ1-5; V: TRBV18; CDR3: CASSQDKSNQPQHF; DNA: TGTGCCAGCTCACAGGACAAGAGCAATCAGCCCCAGCATTTT
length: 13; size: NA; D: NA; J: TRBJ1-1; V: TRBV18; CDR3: CASSPFGNTEAFF; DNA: TGTGCCAGCTCACCATTTGGGAACACTGAAGCTTTCTTT
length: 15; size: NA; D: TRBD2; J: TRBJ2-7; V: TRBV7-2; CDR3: CASSRTSGRVFEQYF; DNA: TGTGCCAGCAGCCGGACTAGCGGGAGGGTTTTCGAGCAGTACTTC
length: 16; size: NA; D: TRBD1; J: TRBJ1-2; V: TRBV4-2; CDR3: CASSHSQGGANIGYTF; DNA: TGTGCCAGCAGCCATTCTCAAGGGGGCGCGAATATTGGCTACACCTTC
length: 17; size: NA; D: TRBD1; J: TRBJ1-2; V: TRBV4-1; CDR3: CASSHFTGTALNYGYTF; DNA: TGCGCCAGCAGCCATTTCACCGGGACAGCACTTAACTATGGCTACACCTTC
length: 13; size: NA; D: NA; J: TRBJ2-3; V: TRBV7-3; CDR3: CASSLRPGDTQYF; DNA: TGTGCCAGCAGCTTAAGGCCAGGGGATACGCAGTATTTT
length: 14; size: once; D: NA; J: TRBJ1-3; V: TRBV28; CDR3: CASSLAGGRNTIYF; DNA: TGTGCCAGCAGTTTAGCGGGGGGCAGAAACACCATATATTTT
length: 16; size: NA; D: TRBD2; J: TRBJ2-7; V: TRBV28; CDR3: CASNTLAGGPRAGQYF; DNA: TGTGCCAGCAATACCCTAGCGGGAGGACCCAGGGCGGGGCAGTACTTC
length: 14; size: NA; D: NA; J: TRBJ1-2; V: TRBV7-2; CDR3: CASSLAHSLSGYTF; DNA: TGTGCCAGCAGCTTAGCTCACAGTCTGAGCGGCTACACCTTC
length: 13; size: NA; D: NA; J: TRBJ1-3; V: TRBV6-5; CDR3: CASAQTWGNTIYF; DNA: TGTGCCAGCGCGCAGACGTGGGGAAACACCATATATTTT
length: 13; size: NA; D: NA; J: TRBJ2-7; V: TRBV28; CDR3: CASSLSSSYEQYF; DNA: TGTGCCAGCAGTTTATCAAGCTCCTACGAGCAGTACTTC
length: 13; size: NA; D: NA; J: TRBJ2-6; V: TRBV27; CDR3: CASSFSGANVLTF; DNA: TGTGCCAGCAGTTTCTCTGGGGCCAACGTCCTGACTTTC
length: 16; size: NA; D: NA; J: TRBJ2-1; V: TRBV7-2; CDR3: CASSLTRERSYNEQFF; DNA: TGTGCCAGCAGCTTGACGCGGGAACGGTCCTACAATGAGCAGTTCTTC
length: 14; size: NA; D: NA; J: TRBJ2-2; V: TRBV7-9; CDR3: CASSEGPWGGELFF; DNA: TGTGCCAGCAGCGAAGGACCTTGGGGCGGGGAGCTGTTTTTT
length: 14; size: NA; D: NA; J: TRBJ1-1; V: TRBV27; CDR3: CASSLSGETAEAFF; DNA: TGTGCCAGCAGTTTATCCGGGGAAACGGCTGAAGCTTTCTTT
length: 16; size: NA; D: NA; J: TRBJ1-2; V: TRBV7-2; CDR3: CASSLARVENGYGYTF; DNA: TGTGCCAGCAGCTTAGCGAGGGTTGAAAATGGCTATGGCTACACCTTC
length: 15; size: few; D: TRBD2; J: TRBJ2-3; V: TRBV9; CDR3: CASTPREGMTDTQYF; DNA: TGTGCCAGCACCCCCAGGGAGGGTATGACAGATACGCAGTATTTT
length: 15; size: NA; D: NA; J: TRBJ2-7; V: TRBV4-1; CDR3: CASSQGSPVVYEQYF; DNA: TGCGCCAGCAGCCAAGGCTCACCGGTCGTCTACGAGCAGTACTTC
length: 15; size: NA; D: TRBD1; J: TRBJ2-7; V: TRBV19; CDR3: CASSIEGASSYEQYF; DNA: TGTGCCAGTAGTATCGAGGGGGCAAGCTCCTACGAGCAGTACTTC
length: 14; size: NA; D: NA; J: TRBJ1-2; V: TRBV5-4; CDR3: CASSSSGGDYGYTF; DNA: TGTGCCAGCAGCTCTTCCGGGGGCGACTATGGCTACACCTTC
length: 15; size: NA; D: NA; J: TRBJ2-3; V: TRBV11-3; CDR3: CASSSPQVGADTQYF; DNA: TGTGCCAGCAGCTCCCCTCAGGTTGGCGCAGATACGCAGTATTTT
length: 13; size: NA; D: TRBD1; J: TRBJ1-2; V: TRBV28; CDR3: CASSRDRNYGYTF; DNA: TGTGCCAGCAGCCGGGACAGGAACTATGGCTACACCTTC
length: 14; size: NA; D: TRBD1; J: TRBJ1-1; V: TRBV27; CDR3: CASSLTGANTEAFF; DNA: TGTGCCAGCAGTCTGACAGGGGCGAACACTGAAGCTTTCTTT
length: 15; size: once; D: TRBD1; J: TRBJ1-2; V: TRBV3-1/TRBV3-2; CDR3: CASSHTGTGEVGYTF; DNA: TGTGCCAGCAGCCACACCGGGACAGGAGAAGTCGGCTACACCTTC
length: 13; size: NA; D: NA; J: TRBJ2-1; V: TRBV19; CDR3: CASSSHRENEQFF; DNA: TGTGCCAGTAGTAGTCACAGGGAAAATGAGCAGTTCTTC
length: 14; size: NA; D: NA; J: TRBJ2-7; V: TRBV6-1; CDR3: CASSEALRGYEQYF; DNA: TGTGCCAGCAGTGAAGCGCTCAGGGGCTACGAGCAGTACTTC
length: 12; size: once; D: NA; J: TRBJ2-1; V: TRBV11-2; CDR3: CASSVAYNEQFF; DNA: TGTGCCAGCAGCGTCGCCTACAATGAGCAGTTCTTC
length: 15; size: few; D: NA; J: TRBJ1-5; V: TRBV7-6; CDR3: CASSLEMGGNQPQHF; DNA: TGTGCCAGCAGCTTAGAGATGGGTGGCAATCAGCCCCAGCATTTT
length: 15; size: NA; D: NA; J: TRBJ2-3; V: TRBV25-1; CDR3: CASSAPHPGADTQYF; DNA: TGTGCCAGCAGTGCCCCTCACCCGGGGGCAGATACGCAGTATTTT
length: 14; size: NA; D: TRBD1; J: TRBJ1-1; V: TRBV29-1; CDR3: CSVEEGQDYSEAFF; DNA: TGCAGCGTTGAAGAGGGACAGGATTATTCGGAAGCTTTCTTT
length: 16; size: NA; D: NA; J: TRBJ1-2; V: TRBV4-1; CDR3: CASSLGQLYFNYGYTF; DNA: TGCGCCAGCAGCCTTGGACAGCTTTACTTTAACTATGGCTACACCTTC
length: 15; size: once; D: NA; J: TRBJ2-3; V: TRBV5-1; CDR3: CASSLGRVEGDTQYF; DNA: TGCGCCAGCAGCTTGGGGCGGGTAGAGGGAGATACGCAGTATTTT
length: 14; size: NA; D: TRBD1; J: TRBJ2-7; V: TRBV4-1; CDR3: CASSPRTGGYEQYF; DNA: TGCGCCAGCAGCCCCCGGACAGGGGGCTACGAGCAGTACTTC
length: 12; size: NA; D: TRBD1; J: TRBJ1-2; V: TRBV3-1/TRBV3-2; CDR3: CASSHRTGSYTF; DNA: TGTGCCAGCAGCCATAGGACAGGGTCCTACACCTTC